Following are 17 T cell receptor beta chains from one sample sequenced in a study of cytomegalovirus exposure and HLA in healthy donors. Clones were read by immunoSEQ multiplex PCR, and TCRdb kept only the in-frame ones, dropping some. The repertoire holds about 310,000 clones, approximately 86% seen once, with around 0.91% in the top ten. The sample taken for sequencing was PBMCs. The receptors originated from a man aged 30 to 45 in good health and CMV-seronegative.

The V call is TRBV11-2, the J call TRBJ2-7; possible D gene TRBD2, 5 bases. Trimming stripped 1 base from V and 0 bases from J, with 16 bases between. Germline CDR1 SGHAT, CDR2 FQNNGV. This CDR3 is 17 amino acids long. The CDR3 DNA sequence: TGTGCCAGCAGCTTAGCCCACGGACTTGCGAGCTCCTACGAGCAGTACTTC. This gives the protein CASSLAHGLASSYEQYF.

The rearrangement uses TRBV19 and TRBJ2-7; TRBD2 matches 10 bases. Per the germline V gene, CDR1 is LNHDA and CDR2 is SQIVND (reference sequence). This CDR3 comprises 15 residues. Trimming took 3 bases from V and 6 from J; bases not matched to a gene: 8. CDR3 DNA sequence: TGTGCCAGTAGTATCAGCGGGGGGGGATCGTTCGAGCAGTACTTC. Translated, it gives CASSISGGGSFEQYF.

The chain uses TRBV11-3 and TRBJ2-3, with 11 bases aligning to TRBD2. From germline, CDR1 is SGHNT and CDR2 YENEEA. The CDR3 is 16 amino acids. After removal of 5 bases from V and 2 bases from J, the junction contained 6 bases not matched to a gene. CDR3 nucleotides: TGTGCCAGCAGCACCTCTAGCGGGGGGTTCACAGATACGCAGTATTTT. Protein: CASSTSSGGFTDTQYF.

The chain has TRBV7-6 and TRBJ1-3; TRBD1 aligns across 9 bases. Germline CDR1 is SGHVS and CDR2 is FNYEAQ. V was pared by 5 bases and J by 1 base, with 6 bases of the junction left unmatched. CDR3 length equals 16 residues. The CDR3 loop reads CASSGTGTGSGNTIYF. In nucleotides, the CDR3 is TGTGCCAGCAGCGGGACCGGGACAGGGTCTGGAAACACCATATATTTT.

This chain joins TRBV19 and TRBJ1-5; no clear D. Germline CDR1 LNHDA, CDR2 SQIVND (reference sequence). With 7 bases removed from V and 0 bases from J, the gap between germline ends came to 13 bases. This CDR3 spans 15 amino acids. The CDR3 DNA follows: TGTGCCAGTACGGAGGGTTTCTTTAGCAATCAGCCCCAGCATTTT. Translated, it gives CASTEGFFSNQPQHF.

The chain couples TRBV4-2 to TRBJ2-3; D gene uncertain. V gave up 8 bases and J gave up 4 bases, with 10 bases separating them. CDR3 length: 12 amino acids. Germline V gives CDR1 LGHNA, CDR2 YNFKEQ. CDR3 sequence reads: CASSVTADTQYF. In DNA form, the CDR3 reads TGTGCCAGCTCGGTTACGGCAGATACGCAGTATTTT.

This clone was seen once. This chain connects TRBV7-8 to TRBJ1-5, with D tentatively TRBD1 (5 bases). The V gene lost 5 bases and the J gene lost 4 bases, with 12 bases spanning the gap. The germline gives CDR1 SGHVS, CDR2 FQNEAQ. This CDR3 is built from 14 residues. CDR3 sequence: CASSPGGGNQPQHF. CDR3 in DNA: TGTGCCAGCAGCCCCGGCGGGGGGAATCAGCCCCAGCATTTT.

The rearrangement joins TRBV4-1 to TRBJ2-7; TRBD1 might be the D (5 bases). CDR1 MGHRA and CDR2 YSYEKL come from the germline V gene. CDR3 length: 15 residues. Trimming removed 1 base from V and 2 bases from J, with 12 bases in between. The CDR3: CASSQAQGTTYEQYF. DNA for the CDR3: TGCGCCAGCAGCCAAGCCCAGGGCACAACCTACGAGCAGTACTTC.

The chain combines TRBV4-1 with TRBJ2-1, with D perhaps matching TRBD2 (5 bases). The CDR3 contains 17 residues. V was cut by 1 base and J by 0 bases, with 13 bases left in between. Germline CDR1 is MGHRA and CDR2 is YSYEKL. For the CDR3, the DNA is TGCGCCAGCAGCCAAGCCCCGGGCGGGCCCTCCTACAATGAGCAGTTCTTC. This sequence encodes CASSQAPGGPSYNEQFF.

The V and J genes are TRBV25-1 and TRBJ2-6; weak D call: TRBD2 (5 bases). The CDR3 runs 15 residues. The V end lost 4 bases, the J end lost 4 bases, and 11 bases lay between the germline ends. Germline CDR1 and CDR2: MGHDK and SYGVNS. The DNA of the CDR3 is TGTGCCAGCAGTGCGAGGGCCCAAGGGGCCAACGTCCTGACTTTC. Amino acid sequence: CASSARAQGANVLTF.

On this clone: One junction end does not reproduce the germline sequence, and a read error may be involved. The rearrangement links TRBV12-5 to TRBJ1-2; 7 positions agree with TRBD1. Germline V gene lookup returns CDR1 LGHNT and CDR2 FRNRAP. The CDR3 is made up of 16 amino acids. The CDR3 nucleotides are TGTGCTAGTGGTTTGGGTGACAGGGTTGTAATTGATGGCCACACCTTC. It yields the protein CASGLGDRVVIDGHTF.

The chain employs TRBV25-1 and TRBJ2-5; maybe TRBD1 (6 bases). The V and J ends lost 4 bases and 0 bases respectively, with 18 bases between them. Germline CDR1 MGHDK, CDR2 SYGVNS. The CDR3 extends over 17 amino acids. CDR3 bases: TGTGCCAGCAGTGCCCAAATAGGGGGATTGTACCAAGAGACCCAGTACTTC. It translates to CASSAQIGGLYQETQYF.

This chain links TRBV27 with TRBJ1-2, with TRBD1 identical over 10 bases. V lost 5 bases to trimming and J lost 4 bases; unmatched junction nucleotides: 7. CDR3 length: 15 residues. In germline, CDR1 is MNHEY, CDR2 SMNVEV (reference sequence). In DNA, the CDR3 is TGTGCCAGCAGTCCCCGGGACAGGGGCCCCTATGGCTACACCTTC. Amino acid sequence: CASSPRDRGPYGYTF.

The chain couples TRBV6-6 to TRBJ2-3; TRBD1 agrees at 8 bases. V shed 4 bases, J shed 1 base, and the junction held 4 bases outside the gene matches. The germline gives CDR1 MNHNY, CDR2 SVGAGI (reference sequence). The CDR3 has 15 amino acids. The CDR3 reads CASSSPGGGTDTQYF. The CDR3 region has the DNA TGTGCCAGCAGTTCCCCAGGGGGCGGCACAGATACGCAGTATTTT.

DNA of the CDR3: TGTGCCAGCAGCTTAGGGCCGGGACAGAGCAATCAGCCCCAGCATTTT. Its protein product is CASSLGPGQSNQPQHF. The chain combines TRBV7-2 with TRBJ1-5; 7 positions match TRBD1. After removal of 1 base from V and 1 base from J, the junction contained 4 bases not matched to a gene. CDR1 SGHTA and CDR2 FQGNSA come from the germline V gene. CDR3 length: 16 amino acids. The variable domain in full, with the rest retrieved from reference TRBV7-2 and TRBJ1-5, is GAGVSQSPSNKVTEKGKDVELRCDPISGHTALYWYRQSLGQGLEFLIYFQGNSAPDKSGLPSDRFSAERTGGSVSTLTIQRTQQEDSAVYLCASSLGPGQSNQPQHFGDGTRLSIL.

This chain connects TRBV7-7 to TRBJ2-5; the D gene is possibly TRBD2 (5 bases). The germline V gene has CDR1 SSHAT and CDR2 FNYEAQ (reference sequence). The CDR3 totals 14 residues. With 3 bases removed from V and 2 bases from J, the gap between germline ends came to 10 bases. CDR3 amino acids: CASSLLAGQETQYF. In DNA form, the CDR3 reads TGTGCCAGCAGCTTGTTGGCGGGTCAAGAGACCCAGTACTTC.

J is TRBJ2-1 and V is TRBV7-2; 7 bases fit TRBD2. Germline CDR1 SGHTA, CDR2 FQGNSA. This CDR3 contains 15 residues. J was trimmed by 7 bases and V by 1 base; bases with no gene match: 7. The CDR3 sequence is CASSLVGLERNEQFF. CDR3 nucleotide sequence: TGTGCCAGCAGCTTAGTAGGACTAGAAAGGAATGAGCAGTTCTTC.